This passage covers 12 T cell receptor beta chains from one sample sequenced in a study of CXCR3-negative and CXCR3-positive naive CD8 T cells. Preparation of TRB cDNA libraries relied on 5' RACE carrying UMI labels. TCRdb reprocessed the 5' RACE reads and stores each CDR3 protein as one record, lacking DNA. The record lists 130,000 to 150,000 distinct CDR3 sequences, of which the ten most abundant hold about 0.28%. The study, taken as a whole, reports: TRB CDR3 hydrophobicity was greater in CXCR3-positive naive cells than in CXCR3-negative naive cells.

Their antigens are not known. The sample comprised naive CXCR3+ CD8+ T cells from blood. Described subset: CD45RO-CCR7+CD27+CD95- naive CD8+ T cells expressing CXCR3 (TNR3+). Every receptor here comes from a human donor in good health. Some clones in this sample may be carry-over from other donors' samples.

The V call is TRBV15, the J call TRBJ2-7; TCRdb's D call, TRBD1, is unchecked because there is no DNA. The CDR3 loop spans 14 amino acids. Germline-derived CDR1 and CDR2 are LNHNV and YYDKDF (reference sequence). CDR3 loop: CATSRKGVTYEQYF. Looking up the rest from reference TRBV15 and TRBJ2-7 gives the full variable domain: DAMVIQNPRYQVTQFGKPVTLSCSQTLNHNVMYWYQQKSSQAPKLLFHYYDKDFNNEADTPDNFQSRRPNTSFCFLDIRSPGLGDTAMYLCATSRKGVTYEQYFGPGTRLTVT.

The genes are TRBV20-1 and TRBJ1-1; TCRdb lists TRBD1, though no DNA is available to test this call. The CDR3 spans 14 residues. The germline CDR1 and CDR2 sequences are DFQATT and SNEGSKA (reference sequence). The CDR3: CSARAGGASPEAFF.

The rearrangement links TRBV7-8 to TRBJ2-7; TCRdb gives TRBD1 as the D gene, but with no DNA this cannot be confirmed. The length of the CDR3 is 16 residues. The V gene's germline CDR1 is SGHVS and CDR2 FQNEAQ. The CDR3 sequence: CASSFSTGRHPYEQYF.

CDR3 protein: CASSPRDMSYNEQFF. V is TRBV27 and J is TRBJ2-1; TCRdb proposes TRBD1, but this gene call is untestable without DNA. The CDR3 spans 15 residues. Per germline, CDR1 MNHEY and CDR2 SMNVEV (reference sequence).

J is TRBJ2-3 and V is TRBV29-1; as DNA is missing, the TRBD1 call by TCRdb cannot be tested. The CDR3 is 16 amino acids. Germline V CDR1 and CDR2: SQVTM, ANQGSEA. CDR3 amino acids: CSARAPGQWDDYTQYF.

The rearrangement joins TRBV6-5 to TRBJ2-5. The CDR3 runs to 14 residues. Per the germline V gene, CDR1 is MNHEY and CDR2 is SVGAGI. CDR3 region: CASSYSKHPETQYF.

The V gene is TRBV7-7, the J gene TRBJ2-1; the TRBD1 assignment by TCRdb is unverifiable without DNA. Germline V gives CDR1 SSHAT, CDR2 FNYEAQ (reference sequence). The length of the CDR3 is 17 residues. CDR3: CASSLGPSLERTNEQFF.

The chain links TRBV7-9 to TRBJ2-1; the D call of TRBD1 rests on TCRdb alone, since no DNA is present to check it. This CDR3 comprises 16 residues. Germline CDR1 and CDR2: SEHNR and FQNEAQ (reference sequence). CDR3 amino acids: CASSPPSGASYNEQFF. The full variable domain, completed using reference TRBV7-9 and TRBJ2-1, is DTGVSQNPRHKITKRGQNVTFRCDPISEHNRLYWYRQTLGQGPEFLTYFQNEAQLEKSRLLSDRFSAERPKGSFSTLEIQRTEQGDSAMYLCASSPPSGASYNEQFFGPGTRLTVL.

This rearrangement joins TRBV11-2 to TRBJ2-2; the TCRdb D gene call, TRBD1, has no DNA to confirm it. There are 14 residues in the CDR3. CDR1 and CDR2 (germline): SGHAT, FQNNGV. CDR3 loop: CASSDREWTGELFF.

The chain has TRBV29-1 and TRBJ1-2; TCRdb designates TRBD1, a call that cannot be tested without DNA. Germline V gene lookup returns CDR1 SQVTM and CDR2 ANQGSEA. This CDR3 is 15 amino acids long. The CDR3 spells CSVAPGQALGYGYTF. Drawing the rest from reference TRBV29-1 and TRBJ1-2, the complete variable domain is SAVISQKPSRDICQRGTSLTIQCQVDSQVTMMFWYRQQPGQSLTLIATANQGSEATYESGFVIDKFPISRPNLTFSTLTVSNMSPEDSSIYLCSVAPGQALGYGYTFGSGTRLTVV.

The chain is built from TRBV5-5 and TRBJ2-7; TCRdb calls TRBD1, which cannot be checked without DNA. The CDR3 length is 14 residues. CDR1 is SGHKS and CDR2 is YYEKEE in the germline V gene (reference sequence). The CDR3 loop is CASSLGTGKEEQYF. Full variable domain (rest looked up from reference TRBV5-5 and TRBJ2-7): DAGVTQSPTHLIKTRGQQVTLRCSPISGHKSVSWYQQVLGQGPQFIFQYYEKEERGRGNFPDRFSARQFPNYSSELNVNALLLGDSALYLCASSLGTGKEEQYFGPGTRLTVT.

The J gene is TRBJ2-1, the V gene TRBV7-7; TCRdb's D call, TRBD1, is unchecked because there is no DNA. CDR3 length: 14 amino acids. Germline V gene lookup returns CDR1 SSHAT and CDR2 FNYEAQ (reference sequence). The CDR3 is CASSSGPGRHEQFF.